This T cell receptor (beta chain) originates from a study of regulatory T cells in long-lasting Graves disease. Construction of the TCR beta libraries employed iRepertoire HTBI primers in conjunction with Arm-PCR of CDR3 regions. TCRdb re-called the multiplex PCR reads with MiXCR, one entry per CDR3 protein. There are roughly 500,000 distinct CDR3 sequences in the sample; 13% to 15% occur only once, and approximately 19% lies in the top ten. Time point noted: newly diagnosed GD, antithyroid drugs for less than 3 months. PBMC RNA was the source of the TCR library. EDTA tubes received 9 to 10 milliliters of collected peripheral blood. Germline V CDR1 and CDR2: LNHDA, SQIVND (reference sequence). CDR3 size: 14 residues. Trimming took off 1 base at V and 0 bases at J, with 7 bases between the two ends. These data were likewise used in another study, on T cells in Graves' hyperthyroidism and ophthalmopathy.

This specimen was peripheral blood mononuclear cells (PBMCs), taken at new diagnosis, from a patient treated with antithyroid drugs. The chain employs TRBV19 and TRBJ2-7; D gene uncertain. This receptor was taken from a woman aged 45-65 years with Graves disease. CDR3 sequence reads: CASSIGSDSYEQYF. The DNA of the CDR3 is TGTGCCAGTAGTATAGGTTCGGACTCCTACGAGCAGTACTTC.